Below, one T cell receptor beta chain is given with its context. Genomic DNA acted as the template from which TCR beta VDJ combination and CDR3 sequence profiling were carried out. TCRdb re-analysed the reads in MiXCR, keeping a single row per CDR3 protein. The table has 74,000 or so distinct CDR3 sequences, approximately 51% seen once. The data derive from a study of CD8+CD57+ T cells in acquired aplastic anemia. Germline V gives CDR1 LNHDA, CDR2 SQIVND (reference sequence). This CDR3 has 11 amino acids. V lost 7 bases to trimming and J lost 7 bases, with 10 bases between them. This clonotype was sampled from a human donor in good health, serving as a control. The chain has TRBV19 and TRBJ2-5; possibly TRBD1 for D (6 bases). Sequencing input: sorted CD4+, CD8+, or CD8+CD57+ T cells (not recorded which) from PBMCs. The CDR3 sequence is CASTPTGTQYF. CDR3 nucleotide sequence: TGTGCCAGTACCCCGACAGGGACCCAGTACTTC.